Following are 18 T cell receptor beta chains from one sample sequenced in a study of a mutant IDH1 vaccine in newly diagnosed glioma. These receptors' antigens are unknown. TCRdb's copy holds only in-frame clones and misses some; the assay was immunoSEQ multiplex PCR. Among tens of thousands of clones listed, about 80% were seen once. The time point denotes: week 5, during vaccination. Doses consisted of 300 ug of mutant IDH1 20-mer peptide each, paired with topical imiquimod. Sequencing used PBMCs, obtained from a glioma patient whose treatment included an IDH1 peptide vaccine. The receptors were sampled from a man younger than 40 with glioma.

V usage is TRBV30 and J usage is TRBJ1-5; D is possibly TRBD1 (6 bases). CDR3 size: 15 residues. Germline V gives CDR1 GTSNPN, CDR2 SVGIG (reference sequence). V was trimmed by 0 bases and J by 2 bases, leaving 11 bases between them. The CDR3 loop reads CAWSVIGGRNQPQHF. The DNA of the CDR3 is TGTGCCTGGAGTGTGATAGGGGGGCGCAATCAGCCCCAGCATTTT.

This sequence joins TRBV18 and TRBJ1-1; D not certain. There are 12 residues in the CDR3. CDR1 is KGHSH, CDR2 LQKENI, per germline. The V end lost 5 bases, the J end lost 8 bases, and 12 bases lay between the germline ends. This chain's CDR3 is CASSNRALEAFF. The DNA of the CDR3 is TGTGCCAGCTCAAACCGGGCTTTGGAAGCTTTCTTT.

The chain combines TRBV7-8 with TRBJ2-7; 7 bases are shared with TRBD1. CDR3 length: 14 amino acids. V trimming: 5 bases; J trimming: 1 base; junction bases outside the gene matches: 5. Germline lookup yields CDR1 SGHVS and CDR2 FQNEAQ. The CDR3 loop is CASSPEDRSYEQYF. The CDR3 bases are TGTGCCAGCAGCCCCGAGGACAGGTCCTACGAGCAGTACTTC.

V usage is TRBV30 and J usage is TRBJ1-1; tentatively, D is TRBD1 (6 bases). The CDR3 runs to 13 residues. V gave up 1 base and J gave up 4 bases, with 10 bases separating them. Germline V gene data show CDR1 as GTSNPN and CDR2 as SVGIG (reference sequence). CDR3 in DNA: TGTGCCTGGAGTGAACAGGGAAGCACTGAAGCTTTCTTT. Translation gives CAWSEQGSTEAFF.

The genes are TRBV30 and TRBJ2-3; D is perhaps TRBD2 (5 bases). The V end lost 3 bases, the J end lost 4 bases, and 11 bases lay between the germline ends. The CDR3 consists of 13 residues. Looked up from germline, CDR1 is GTSNPN and CDR2 is SVGIG (reference sequence). The CDR3: CAWSNAGADTQYF. In DNA form, the CDR3 reads TGTGCCTGGAGCAACGCCGGGGCAGATACGCAGTATTTT. Full variable domain (outside the CDR3, taken from reference TRBV30 and TRBJ2-3): SQTIHQWPATLVQPVGSPLSLECTVEGTSNPNLYWYRQAAGRGLQLLFYSVGIGQISSEVPQNLSASRPQDRQFILSSKKLLLSDSGFYLCAWSNAGADTQYFGPGTRLTVL.

The rearrangement uses TRBV7-9 and TRBJ1-1, with D unclear. V gave up 5 bases and J gave up 0 bases, with 13 bases separating them. CDR1 is SEHNR, CDR2 FQNEAQ, per germline (reference sequence). This CDR3 is built from 15 residues. The CDR3 bases are TGTGCCAGCAGCCCGACCCTAGATGTGAACACTGAAGCTTTCTTT. Translation: CASSPTLDVNTEAFF.

This clone was observed once. The V and J genes are TRBV9 and TRBJ2-3, with D possibly being TRBD2 (5 bases). Germline CDR1 SGDLS, CDR2 YYNGEE. V lost 2 bases, J lost 0 bases, and 10 bases lay in between. This CDR3 contains 15 residues. The CDR3 loop is CASSVSVSSTDTQYF. The CDR3 bases are TGTGCCAGCAGCGTTAGCGTCAGTAGCACAGATACGCAGTATTTT.

This chain connects TRBV4-1 to TRBJ1-1, with a tentative D call TRBD1 (5 bases). Germline V gene sequence: CDR1 MGHRA, CDR2 YSYEKL. V was clipped by 2 bases and J by 0 bases, with 16 bases between them. The CDR3 totals 17 residues. The CDR3 reads CASSQRTGQELNTEAFF. CDR3 nucleotides: TGCGCCAGCAGCCAACGAACGGGGCAGGAGCTGAACACTGAAGCTTTCTTT.

J is TRBJ2-7 and V is TRBV11-1; TRBD1 is a possible D gene (7 bases). CDR3 length: 16 residues. Germline V lookup: CDR1 SGHAT, CDR2 FQDESV (reference sequence). Trimming removed 4 bases from V and 2 bases from J, with 18 bases in between. The CDR3 bases are TGTGCCAGCAGCTCTCGACAGGGAGGAGTCCCCTACGAGCAGTACTTC. Residues: CASSSRQGGVPYEQYF.

The chain carries TRBV5-4 and TRBJ2-7, with D possibly being TRBD2 (6 bases). V lost 0 bases, J lost 6 bases, and 13 bases lay in between. Germline CDR1 and CDR2: SGHNT and YYREEE (reference sequence). The CDR3 has 14 residues. CDR3 sequence: CASSLVGGTREQYF. The CDR3 DNA reads as TGTGCCAGCAGCTTGGTCGGGGGAACCCGCGAGCAGTACTTC.

V usage is TRBV6-1 and J usage is TRBJ2-7, with 8 nucleotides matching TRBD1. Germline V lookup: CDR1 MNHNS, CDR2 SASEGT. The CDR3 has 14 residues. The V and J ends lost 3 bases and 1 base, in that order; junction bases with no gene match: 2. The CDR3 nucleotides are TGTGCCAGCAGTGACCGGGACAGGTCCTACGAGCAGTACTTC. Translating gives CASSDRDRSYEQYF.

This chain joins TRBV2 and TRBJ2-7, with 7 bases aligning to TRBD2. The CDR3 runs to 14 residues. Germline V CDR1 and CDR2: SNHLY, FYNNEI. J gave up 0 bases and V 9 bases, and 8 bases lay outside the gene matches. CDR3 amino acids: CARKDLAGSYEQYF. The CDR3 DNA reads as TGTGCCAGAAAGGACTTAGCGGGCTCCTACGAGCAGTACTTC.

This chain uses TRBV7-2 with TRBJ1-5, with D uncertain. CDR1 is SGHTA and CDR2 is FQGNSA in the germline V gene. This CDR3 contains 13 residues. Trimming pared 1 base from V and 5 bases from J, leaving 6 bases between. In DNA form, the CDR3 reads TGTGCCAGCAGCTTAGGGGCACATCAGCCCCAGCATTTT. It encodes CASSLGAHQPQHF.

The genes are TRBV30 and TRBJ2-7; 9 nucleotides match TRBD1. The CDR3 covers 14 residues. With 0 bases clipped from V and 3 bases from J, the junction kept 3 bases outside the gene matches. CDR1 and CDR2 from the germline V gene are GTSNPN and SVGIG (reference sequence). Here the CDR3 DNA reads TGTGCCTGGAGTGTAGGGACAGGGAACTACGAGCAGTACTTC. Amino acid sequence: CAWSVGTGNYEQYF.

The gene calls are TRBV30 and TRBJ1-6, with D possibly TRBD1 on 6 matching bases. In germline, CDR1 is GTSNPN, CDR2 SVGIG (reference sequence). The CDR3 is 14 amino acids. V lost 0 bases, J lost 7 bases, and 10 bases lay in between. The CDR3 DNA sequence: TGTGCCTGGAGTGTTTCAGGGGCGAATTCACCCCTCCACTTT. Translation: CAWSVSGANSPLHF.

This chain uses TRBV7-2 with TRBJ1-1; weak D call: TRBD1 (5 bases). This CDR3 region has 14 residues. V was clipped by 5 bases and J by 0 bases, with 10 bases between them. Germline loops: CDR1 SGHTA, CDR2 FQGNSA. CDR3 loop: CASSVARVNTEAFF. The CDR3 coding sequence is TGTGCCAGCAGCGTCGCCAGGGTGAACACTGAAGCTTTCTTT.

Worth noting for this clone: At one of its ends the junction is not consistent with the germline gene, which may arise from a read error. This chain connects TRBV2 to TRBJ2-5, with 8 bases identical to TRBD2. Germline CDR1 is SNHLY and CDR2 is FYNNEI. The CDR3 has 15 amino acids. The CDR3 coding sequence is TGTGCCAGCAATGAAGCGGGAGTGCGTCGAGAGACCCAGTACTTC. Residues: CASNEAGVRRETQYF.

This clone was seen once. The gene calls are TRBV19 and TRBJ1-5, with TRBD1 matching 9 bases. V trimming: 7 bases; J trimming: 11 bases; junction bases outside the gene matches: 9. The germline CDR1 and CDR2 sequences are LNHDA and SQIVND (reference sequence). The CDR3 spans 13 residues. The CDR3 region is CASNVGTGTAQHF. The CDR3 region has the DNA TGTGCCAGTAATGTCGGGACAGGGACGGCCCAGCATTTT. The full variable domain, its missing parts supplied by reference TRBV19 and TRBJ1-5, is DGGITQSPKYLFRKEGQNVTLSCEQNLNHDAMYWYRQDPGQGLRLIYYSQIVNDFQKGDIAEGYSVSREKKESFPLTVTSAQKNPTAFYLCASNVGTGTAQHFGDGTRLSIL.